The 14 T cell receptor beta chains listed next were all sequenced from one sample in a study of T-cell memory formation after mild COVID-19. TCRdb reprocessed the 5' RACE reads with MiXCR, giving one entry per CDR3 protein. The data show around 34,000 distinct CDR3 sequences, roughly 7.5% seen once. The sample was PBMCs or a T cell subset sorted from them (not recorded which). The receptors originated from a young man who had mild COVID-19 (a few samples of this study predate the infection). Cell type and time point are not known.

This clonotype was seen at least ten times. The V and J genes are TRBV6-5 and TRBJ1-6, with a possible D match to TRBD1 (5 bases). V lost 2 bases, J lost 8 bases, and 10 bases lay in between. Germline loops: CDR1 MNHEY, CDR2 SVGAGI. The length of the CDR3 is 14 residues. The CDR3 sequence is CASSYGGGDSPLHF. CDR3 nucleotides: TGTGCCAGCAGTTACGGGGGGGGGGATTCACCCCTCCACTTT.

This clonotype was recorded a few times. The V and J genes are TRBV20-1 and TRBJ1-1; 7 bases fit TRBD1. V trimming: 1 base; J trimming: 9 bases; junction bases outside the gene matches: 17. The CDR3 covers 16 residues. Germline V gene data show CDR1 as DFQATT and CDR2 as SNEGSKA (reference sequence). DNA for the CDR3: TGCAGTGCTAGAGTGCCTTTAGGGACAGCGGCATCTCAAGCTTTCTTT. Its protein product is CSARVPLGTAASQAFF.

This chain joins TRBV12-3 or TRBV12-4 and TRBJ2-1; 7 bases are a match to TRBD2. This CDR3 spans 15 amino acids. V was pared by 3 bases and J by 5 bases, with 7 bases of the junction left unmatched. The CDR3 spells CASSLEGGGHNEQFF. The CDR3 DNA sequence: TGTGCCAGCAGTTTGGAGGGCGGGGGTCACAATGAGCAGTTCTTC.

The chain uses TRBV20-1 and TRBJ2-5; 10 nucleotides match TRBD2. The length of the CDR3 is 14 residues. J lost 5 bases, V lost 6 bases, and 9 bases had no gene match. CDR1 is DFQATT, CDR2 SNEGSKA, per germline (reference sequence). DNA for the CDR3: TGCAGTGCCCCAAAGCGGGGGGGCCTCGAGACCCAGTACTTC. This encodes CSAPKRGGLETQYF.

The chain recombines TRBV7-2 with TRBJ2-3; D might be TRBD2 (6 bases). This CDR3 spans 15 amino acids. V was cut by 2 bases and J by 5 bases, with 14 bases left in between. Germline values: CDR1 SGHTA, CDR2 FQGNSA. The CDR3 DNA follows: TGTGCCAGCAGCTTATGGGGGAGACTAGGAGATACGCAGTATTTT. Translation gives CASSLWGRLGDTQYF.

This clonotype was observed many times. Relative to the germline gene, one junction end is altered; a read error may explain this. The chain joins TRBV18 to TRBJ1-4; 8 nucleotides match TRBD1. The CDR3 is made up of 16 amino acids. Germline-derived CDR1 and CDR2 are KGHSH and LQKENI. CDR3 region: CASSPARDRFNGKLFF. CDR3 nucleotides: TGTGCCAGCTCGCCAGCCCGGGACAGGTTTAATGGAAAACTGTTTTTT.

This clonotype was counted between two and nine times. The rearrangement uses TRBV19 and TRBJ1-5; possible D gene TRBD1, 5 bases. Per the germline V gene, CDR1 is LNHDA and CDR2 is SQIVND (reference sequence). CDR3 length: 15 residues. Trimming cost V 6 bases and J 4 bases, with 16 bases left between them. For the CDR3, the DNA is TGTGCCAGTAGCCCGGGGCAGTCACCTAATCAGCCCCAGCATTTT. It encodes CASSPGQSPNQPQHF.

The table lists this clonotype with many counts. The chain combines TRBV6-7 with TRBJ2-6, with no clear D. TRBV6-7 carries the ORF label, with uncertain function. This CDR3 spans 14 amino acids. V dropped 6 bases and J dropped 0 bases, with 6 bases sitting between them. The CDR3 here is CASRPPSGANVLTF. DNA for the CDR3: TGTGCCAGCAGACCCCCCTCTGGGGCCAACGTCCTGACTTTC.

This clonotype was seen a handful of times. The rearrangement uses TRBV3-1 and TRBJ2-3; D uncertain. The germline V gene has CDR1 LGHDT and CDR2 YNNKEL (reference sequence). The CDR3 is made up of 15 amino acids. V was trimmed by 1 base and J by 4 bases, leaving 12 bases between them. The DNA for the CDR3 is TGTGCCAGCAGCCAAGGGACCAGTTGGGCAGATACGCAGTATTTT. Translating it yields CASSQGTSWADTQYF.

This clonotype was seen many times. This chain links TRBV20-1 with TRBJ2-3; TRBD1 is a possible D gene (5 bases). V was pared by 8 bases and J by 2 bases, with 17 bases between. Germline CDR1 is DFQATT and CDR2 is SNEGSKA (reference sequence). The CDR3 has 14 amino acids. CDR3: CSLPDRFTTDTQYF. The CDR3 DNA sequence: TGCAGTCTCCCCGACAGATTCACCACAGATACGCAGTATTTT.

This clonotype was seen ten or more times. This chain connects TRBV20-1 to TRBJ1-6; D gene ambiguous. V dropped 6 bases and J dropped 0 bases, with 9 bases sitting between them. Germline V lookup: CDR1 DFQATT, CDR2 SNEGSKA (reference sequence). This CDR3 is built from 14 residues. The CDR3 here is CSAIESSYNSPLHF. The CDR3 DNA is TGCAGTGCCATAGAGAGCTCCTATAATTCACCCCTCCACTTT.

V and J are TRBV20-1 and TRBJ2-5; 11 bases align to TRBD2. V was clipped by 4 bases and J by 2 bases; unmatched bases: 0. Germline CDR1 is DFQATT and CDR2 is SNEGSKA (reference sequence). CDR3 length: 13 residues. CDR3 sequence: CSATSGGQETQYF. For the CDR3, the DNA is TGCAGTGCTACTAGCGGGGGGCAAGAGACCCAGTACTTC.

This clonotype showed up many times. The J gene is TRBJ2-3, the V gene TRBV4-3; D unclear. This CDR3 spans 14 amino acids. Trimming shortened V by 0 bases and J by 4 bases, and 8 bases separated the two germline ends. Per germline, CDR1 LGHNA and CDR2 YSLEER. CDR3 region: CASSQDRLADTQYF. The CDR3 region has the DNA TGCGCCAGCAGCCAAGATAGGCTCGCAGATACGCAGTATTTT.

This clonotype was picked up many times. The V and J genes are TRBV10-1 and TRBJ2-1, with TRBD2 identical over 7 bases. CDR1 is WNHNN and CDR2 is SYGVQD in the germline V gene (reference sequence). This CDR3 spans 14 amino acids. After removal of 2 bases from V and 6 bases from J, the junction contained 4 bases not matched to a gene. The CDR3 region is CASSEAAGVNEQFF. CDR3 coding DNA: TGCGCCAGCAGTGAGGCCGCGGGGGTCAATGAGCAGTTCTTC.